The rows below give T cell receptor beta chains drawn from one sample of a study of T cell changes during pregnancy in multiple sclerosis. The assay was immunoSEQ multiplex PCR, and TCRdb's table has in-frame clones only and misses some. The repertoire holds about 94,000 clones, about 94% seen once, with about 0.95% in the top ten. The source was peripheral blood, collected after pregnancy. The origin of the receptors is a female donor with multiple sclerosis, enrolled in a pregnancy study. The CDR3 runs from the conserved cysteine through the conserved F or W. A D gene is named only where the DNA matches it firmly. Not all rows give a size; the values are once, few, many and, for expanded clones, a class.

clone size: NA; CDR3 length: 15; V gene: TRBV9; D gene: NA; CDR3 protein: CASSVGTANSYEQYF
clone size: NA; CDR3 length: 14; V gene: TRBV15; D gene: TRBD1; CDR3 protein: CATSQGQGNEKLFF
clone size: NA; CDR3 length: 14; V gene: TRBV7-9; D gene: NA; CDR3 protein: CASSLFEKNTEAFF
clone size: NA; CDR3 length: 19; V gene: TRBV27; D gene: TRBD1; CDR3 protein: CASRGQALRRGRSLYEQYF
clone size: NA; CDR3 length: 14; V gene: TRBV2; D gene: TRBD2; CDR3 protein: CASSLTSGSGEQFF
clone size: NA; CDR3 length: 18; V gene: TRBV29-1; D gene: NA; CDR3 protein: CIRGSQDRSFPMNTEAFF
clone size: NA; CDR3 length: 14; V gene: TRBV18; D gene: NA; CDR3 protein: CASSPFQENTEAFF
clone size: many; CDR3 length: 13; V gene: TRBV4-2; D gene: NA; CDR3 protein: CASSQQTGGEAFF
clone size: NA; CDR3 length: 14; V gene: TRBV2; D gene: TRBD1; CDR3 protein: CASSVGTVKNIQYF
clone size: NA; CDR3 length: 14; V gene: TRBV7-6; D gene: NA; CDR3 protein: CASSSGRGSTEAFF
clone size: NA; CDR3 length: 15; V gene: TRBV29-1; D gene: TRBD2; CDR3 protein: CSVDASGRSYNEQFF
clone size: NA; CDR3 length: 15; V gene: TRBV19; D gene: NA; CDR3 protein: CASSPTPGHKNIQYF
clone size: NA; CDR3 length: 19; V gene: TRBV5-6; D gene: NA; CDR3 protein: CASSLIGRGRVNSGNTIYF
clone size: NA; CDR3 length: 15; V gene: TRBV27; D gene: TRBD2; CDR3 protein: CASSFAGRGGYEQYF
clone size: NA; CDR3 length: 13; V gene: TRBV30; D gene: NA; CDR3 protein: CAWREAVNSPLHF
clone size: NA; CDR3 length: 15; V gene: TRBV2; D gene: NA; CDR3 protein: CASSDPGGSNEKLFF
clone size: NA; CDR3 length: 16; V gene: TRBV19; D gene: NA; CDR3 protein: CASSILFTGISQPQHF
clone size: once; CDR3 length: 12; V gene: TRBV7-9; D gene: NA; CDR3 protein: CASSFGYTEAFF
clone size: once; CDR3 length: 15; V gene: TRBV5-6; D gene: TRBD2; CDR3 protein: CASVPGLASFNEQFF
clone size: NA; CDR3 length: 16; V gene: TRBV6-5; D gene: TRBD2; CDR3 protein: CASSYFGLAGGNEQFF
clone size: NA; CDR3 length: 16; V gene: TRBV4-1; D gene: NA; CDR3 protein: CASSQGWGGPNEKLFF
clone size: NA; CDR3 length: 15; V gene: TRBV6-1; D gene: TRBD2; CDR3 protein: CASSEGEREVYEQYF
clone size: NA; CDR3 length: 14; V gene: TRBV7-9; D gene: NA; CDR3 protein: CASSSQGVQETQYF
clone size: NA; CDR3 length: 14; V gene: TRBV5-1; D gene: NA; CDR3 protein: CASRPGVNTGELFF
clone size: NA; CDR3 length: 18; V gene: TRBV5-1; D gene: TRBD2; CDR3 protein: CASSLEPSGKRSSYEQYF
clone size: NA; CDR3 length: 13; V gene: TRBV9; D gene: NA; CDR3 protein: CASSVTGAYEQYF
clone size: NA; CDR3 length: 13; V gene: TRBV7-2; D gene: NA; CDR3 protein: CASGRGRNTEAFF
clone size: NA; CDR3 length: 14; V gene: TRBV19; D gene: NA; CDR3 protein: CASSITGFEQPQHF
clone size: NA; CDR3 length: 15; V gene: TRBV7-9; D gene: TRBD1; CDR3 protein: CASSSQGQAEYGYTF
clone size: NA; CDR3 length: 16; V gene: TRBV9; D gene: TRBD2; CDR3 protein: CASSVSSGRGKETQYF
clone size: NA; CDR3 length: 13; V gene: TRBV12-5; D gene: NA; CDR3 protein: CASGLEPGTEAFF
clone size: NA; CDR3 length: 15; V gene: TRBV19; D gene: TRBD2; CDR3 protein: CASSATSGFYNEQFF
clone size: NA; CDR3 length: 16; V gene: TRBV5-4; D gene: NA; CDR3 protein: CASSPPVRGGYNEQFF
clone size: NA; CDR3 length: 15; V gene: TRBV18; D gene: TRBD1; CDR3 protein: CASSPGTDSNYGYTF
clone size: NA; CDR3 length: 16; V gene: TRBV5-6; D gene: TRBD2; CDR3 protein: CASSPRLAGSYNEQFF
clone size: NA; CDR3 length: 14; V gene: TRBV6-5; D gene: NA; CDR3 protein: CASSLQDSYTEAFF
clone size: NA; CDR3 length: 14; V gene: TRBV2; D gene: NA; CDR3 protein: CASKAGTNTGELFF
clone size: NA; CDR3 length: 19; V gene: TRBV27; D gene: NA; CDR3 protein: CASSPGREDYLSSYNEQFF
clone size: NA; CDR3 length: 14; V gene: TRBV7-9; D gene: TRBD1; CDR3 protein: CASRRTGLAGELFF
clone size: NA; CDR3 length: 16; V gene: TRBV7-2; D gene: TRBD2; CDR3 protein: CASSLERIAGGRELFF
clone size: NA; CDR3 length: 18; V gene: TRBV9; D gene: NA; CDR3 protein: CASSAWAQSRRGYQPQHF
clone size: few; CDR3 length: 13; V gene: TRBV29-1; D gene: TRBD1; CDR3 protein: CSVGTGDYNEQFF
clone size: NA; CDR3 length: 16; V gene: TRBV27; D gene: NA; CDR3 protein: CASSLSFVFSTDTQYF
clone size: NA; CDR3 length: 14; V gene: TRBV5-6; D gene: NA; CDR3 protein: CASSLGSSGNTIYF
clone size: NA; CDR3 length: 15; V gene: TRBV6-6; D gene: NA; CDR3 protein: CASSYGSSVGDTQYF